The 21 T cell receptor beta chains in this list originate from one sample, sequenced in a study of breast tumors, draining lymph nodes, adjacent tissues. TCRdb re-called the multiplex PCR reads with MiXCR, one entry per CDR3 protein. In the table there are some 140,000 distinct CDR3 sequences, 21% of which are singletons. Samples came from axillary lymph nodes draining the breast cancer. Material for sequencing was axillary lymph node tissue. The source of these receptors is a female donor with breast cancer. Some clones in this sample may be carry-over from other donors' samples.

With regard to this clonotype: A much larger clone differs from this one at a single base, so this may be a read error. The chain joins TRBV7-8 to TRBJ2-1; a possible D gene is TRBD2 (6 bases). The length of the CDR3 is 16 residues. The ends were cut back, 5 bases at V and 4 bases at J, with 18 bases in the middle. Per germline, CDR1 SGHVS and CDR2 FQNEAQ. In nucleotides, the CDR3 is TGTGCCAGCAGCCCCCTCGTGGGAGGCTGGTACAATGAGCAGTTCTTC. Translation gives CASSPLVGGWYNEQFF.

As for this clonotype: The junction departs from the called germline gene at one end, perhaps through a read error. The chain has TRBV4-1 and TRBJ2-1; TRBD2 matches 8 bases. Germline CDR1 is MGHRA and CDR2 is YSYEKL. This CDR3 is 16 amino acids long. The DNA of the CDR3 is TGCGCCAGCAGCCAAGCCGGGACTAGTTCTTACAATGAGCAGCTCTTC. It codes for CASSQAGTSSYNEQLF.

This clonotype was recorded at least ten times. The J gene is TRBJ1-2, the V gene TRBV6-5; 7 nucleotides match TRBD1. V trimming: 6 bases; J trimming: 0 bases; junction bases outside the gene matches: 4. The CDR3 spans 14 residues. Germline lookup yields CDR1 MNHEY and CDR2 SVGAGI. The CDR3 here is CASSRGTANYGYTF. CDR3 in DNA: TGTGCCAGCAGCCGGGGGACAGCTAACTATGGCTACACCTTC.

At least ten counts were recorded for this clonotype. V usage is TRBV9 and J usage is TRBJ1-2; a weak D match, TRBD1 (5 bases). The germline V gene has CDR1 SGDLS and CDR2 YYNGEE. The V gene lost 0 bases and the J gene lost 2 bases, with 14 bases spanning the gap. This CDR3 is built from 16 residues. CDR3 DNA: TGTGCCAGCAGCGTAGATCTCGGACACTTGAACTATGGCTACACCTTC. Its protein is CASSVDLGHLNYGYTF.

In its sample, this clonotype was seen many times. V and J are TRBV5-4 and TRBJ2-6; D remains ambiguous. This CDR3 is 15 amino acids long. Germline values: CDR1 SGHNT, CDR2 YYREEE (reference sequence). V dropped 4 bases and J dropped 1 base, with 9 bases sitting between them. CDR3 sequence reads: CASSVGISGANVLTF. The DNA for the CDR3 is TGTGCCAGCAGCGTAGGGATATCTGGGGCCAACGTCCTGACTTTC.

With respect to this clonotype: Given a much more abundant clone one base away, this may be a read error. The chain recombines TRBV5-8 with TRBJ2-2; no definite D call. Germline V lookup: CDR1 SGHTS, CDR2 YDEGEE. Trimming cost V 1 base and J 6 bases, with 7 bases left between them. The CDR3 runs to 13 residues. CDR3 DNA: TGTGCCAGCAGCTTGAATCATCCCGGGGAGCTGTTTTTT. Its protein is CASSLNHPGELFF.

This clonotype has a count of ten or more. The rearrangement uses TRBV20-1 and TRBJ2-5, with D uncertain. Trimming cost V 3 bases and J 2 bases, with 10 bases left between them. There are 13 residues in the CDR3. Germline values: CDR1 DFQATT, CDR2 SNEGSKA (reference sequence). As DNA, the CDR3 is TGCAGTGCTAGTCGACTCCTTCAAGAGACCCAGTACTTC. Translation gives CSASRLLQETQYF.

This clonotype was counted ten times or more. This rearrangement joins TRBV24-1 to TRBJ1-2; D is undetermined. Trimming shortened V by 1 base and J by 8 bases, and 4 bases separated the two germline ends. Per the germline V gene, CDR1 is KGHDR and CDR2 is SFDVKD. The CDR3 spans 11 residues. The CDR3 loop reads CATSDFSGYTF. The CDR3 DNA follows: TGTGCCACCAGTGATTTTAGCGGCTACACCTTC.

The sample holds many counts of this clonotype. The rearrangement joins TRBV7-8 to TRBJ2-2, with 7 bases fitting TRBD2. The V and J ends lost 5 bases and 4 bases, in that order; junction bases with no gene match: 13. Germline V CDR1 and CDR2: SGHVS, FQNEAQ. The CDR3 is made up of 17 amino acids. Written as DNA, the CDR3 is TGTGCCAGCAGCGCCTCCGGCCTAGCGGTGAGCACCGGGGAGCTGTTTTTT. It yields the protein CASSASGLAVSTGELFF.

With respect to this clonotype: A much larger clone lies one base from this, so it may be a read error. The chain combines TRBV6-2 or TRBV6-3 with TRBJ2-7; no firm D call. CDR1 MNHEY and CDR2 SVGEGT come from the germline V gene. V was cut by 6 bases and J by 3 bases, with 12 bases left in between. The CDR3 is 13 residues long. This chain's CDR3 is CASRCTDIYEQYF. In DNA form, the CDR3 reads TGTGCCAGCAGATGTACTGATATCTACGAGCAGTACTTC.

This clonotype was seen a handful of times. J is TRBJ1-2 and V is TRBV30; weak D call: TRBD1 (6 bases). Germline lookup yields CDR1 GTSNPN and CDR2 SVGIG (reference sequence). The CDR3 has 13 residues. The germline V and J ends were trimmed by 0 bases and 4 bases, with 9 bases remaining between them. The CDR3 coding sequence is TGTGCCTGGAGTGTACGACAGGTCTATGGCTACACCTTC. Its translation: CAWSVRQVYGYTF.

This clonotype was observed many times. The chain links TRBV2 to TRBJ1-2, with D unresolved. This CDR3 comprises 15 residues. The ends were cut back, 5 bases at V and 3 bases at J, with 16 bases in the middle. Germline V gene lookup returns CDR1 SNHLY and CDR2 FYNNEI. DNA for the CDR3: TGTGCCAGCAGTCCACCTCATGCAGCGTACTATGGCTACACCTTC. Residues: CASSPPHAAYYGYTF.

This clonotype showed up many times. This chain uses TRBV6-1 with TRBJ2-5, with D unresolved. CDR1 is MNHNS and CDR2 is SASEGT in the germline V gene. V was clipped by 6 bases and J by 5 bases, with 13 bases between them. The CDR3 covers 13 residues. The CDR3 region has the DNA TGTGCCAGCAGCCCCGATCCCGGGGAGACCCAGTACTTC. Translated, it gives CASSPDPGETQYF.

This clonotype came up many times. The J gene is TRBJ2-7, the V gene TRBV3-1, with 7 nucleotides matching TRBD1. The V gene's germline CDR1 is LGHDT and CDR2 YNNKEL (reference sequence). J lost 3 bases, V lost 6 bases, and 14 bases had no gene match. This CDR3 region has 16 residues. The CDR3 coding sequence is TGTGCCAGCAGGACCCATTTGGGACAGAATATCTACGAGCAGTACTTC. It yields the protein CASRTHLGQNIYEQYF.

This clonotype was observed many times. The chain carries TRBV7-8 and TRBJ2-5; D is unclear. Trimming left V 5 bases short and J 0 bases short, with 13 bases between. Germline V gene lookup returns CDR1 SGHVS and CDR2 FQNEAQ. The CDR3 loop spans 15 amino acids. The CDR3 here is CASSAEWRYQETQYF. The CDR3 DNA sequence: TGTGCCAGCAGCGCGGAATGGAGATACCAAGAGACCCAGTACTTC. Full variable domain (remainder filled in from reference TRBV7-8 and TRBJ2-5): GAGVSQSPRYKVAKRGQDVALRCDPISGHVSLFWYQQALGQGPEFLTYFQNEAQLDKSGLPSDRFFAERPEGSVSTLKIQRTQQEDSAVYLCASSAEWRYQETQYFGPGTRLLVL.

This clonotype occurred many times. The chain recombines TRBV9 with TRBJ2-1; a possible D gene is TRBD2 (6 bases). CDR1 and CDR2 (germline): SGDLS, YYNGEE. The CDR3 is 15 residues long. Trimming pared 0 bases from V and 3 bases from J, leaving 10 bases between. CDR3 DNA: TGTGCCAGCAGCGTAGTAGCGGAAAGCTACAATGAGCAGTTCTTC. It codes for CASSVVAESYNEQFF.

This clonotype was seen many times. The chain employs TRBV9 and TRBJ2-2; D possibly corresponds to TRBD1 (6 bases). The ends were cut back, 4 bases at V and 0 bases at J, with 10 bases in the middle. The CDR3 is 15 amino acids. The germline V gene has CDR1 SGDLS and CDR2 YYNGEE. CDR3 loop: CASSTRDTNTGELFF. In nucleotides, the CDR3 is TGTGCCAGCAGCACACGGGACACGAACACCGGGGAGCTGTTTTTT.

At least ten counts were recorded for this clonotype. The chain combines TRBV4-2 with TRBJ2-1; a possible D gene is TRBD2 (6 bases). The V end lost 1 base, the J end lost 5 bases, and 21 bases lay between the germline ends. The CDR3 has 18 amino acids. Germline V lookup: CDR1 LGHNA, CDR2 YNFKEQ. Here the CDR3 DNA reads TGTGCCAGCAGCCAAGCGGTCTGGGGCCAGCGGGTACACAATGAGCAGTTCTTC. Translation: CASSQAVWGQRVHNEQFF.

The table lists this clonotype with a few counts. The chain recombines TRBV6-5 with TRBJ2-1; TRBD2 matches 8 bases. This CDR3 is built from 16 residues. The V gene end was trimmed by 2 bases and the J gene end by 3 bases; junction bases not matched to a gene: 6. CDR1 is MNHEY and CDR2 is SVGAGI in the germline V gene. In DNA form, the CDR3 reads TGTGCCAGCAGTTACGGGAGCGGGAGTGTCTACAATGAGCAGTTCTTC. Translated, it gives CASSYGSGSVYNEQFF.

In its sample, this clonotype was seen a few times. Germline and junction disagree at one end, which may indicate a read error. V usage is TRBV19 and J usage is TRBJ2-1, with 14 bases identical to TRBD2. The germline V gene has CDR1 LNHDA and CDR2 SQIVND (reference sequence). The CDR3 extends over 18 amino acids. This CDR3 is CASSPKTGLAGATPNRIF. The CDR3 DNA is TGTGCCAGTAGTCCGAAAACGGGACTAGCGGGAGCCACCCCTAACAGGATCTTC.

The table lists this clonotype with many counts. CDR3 amino acids: CASSLGAGPAQFYEQYF. The DNA of the CDR3 is TGCGCCAGCAGCTTGGGGGCAGGGCCAGCTCAATTCTACGAGCAGTACTTC. The chain is built from TRBV5-1 and TRBJ2-7, with D maybe TRBD1 (5 bases). The CDR3 spans 17 residues. CDR1 is SGHRS, CDR2 YFSETQ, per germline. The V and J ends lost 0 bases and 3 bases respectively, with 19 bases between them.